This entry concerns a single T cell receptor beta chain. The data belong to a study of Graves' ophthalmopathy and Graves' hyperthyroidism. Amplification of the TCR beta CDR3 regions used RNA transcripts (as template). Amplification began with first-round RT-PCR using HTBI primers, then second-round multiplex PCR was performed. TCRdb recomputed calls from the multiplex PCR reads with MiXCR, one row per CDR3 protein. The table includes hundreds of thousands of distinct CDR3 sequences, 22% detected once. Sequenced material: peripheral blood. The clonotype originates from a woman under 30 with stable Graves' hyperthyroidism. Some clones in this sample may be carry-over from other donors' samples.

CDR3 DNA sequence: TGTGCCAGCAGTTACTCGATGACAGAATTTAACTATGGCTACACCTTC. Its translation is CASSYSMTEFNYGYTF. V gene TRBV6-5 combines with J gene TRBJ1-2; D is possibly TRBD1 (5 bases). Trimming took 0 bases from V and 1 from J, leaving 12 bases between them. The CDR3 has 16 amino acids. The germline V gene has CDR1 MNHEY and CDR2 SVGAGI.